Shown below are 23 T cell receptor beta chains from a single sample sequenced in a study of CD8+ T cells in alopecia areata. Extracted from the samples, RNA was reverse transcribed into cDNA to serve as the sequencing template. The protocol was immunoSEQ multiplex PCR, while the TCRdb copy is restricted to in-frame clones and leaves out a portion. This table has some 180,000 clones, about 61% appearing once. Sequenced sample: CD8+ T cells sorted from blood. All receptors come from a human donor in good health.

This rearrangement joins TRBV5-6 to TRBJ2-7; D might be TRBD1 (6 bases). Trimming pared 3 bases from V and 5 bases from J, leaving 15 bases between. The CDR3 sequence is 14 residues long. CDR1 is SGHDT and CDR2 is YYEEEE in the germline V gene. The CDR3 coding sequence is TGTGCCAGCAGCTCCTTCAGGGGCAGGAACGAGCAGTACTTC. This sequence encodes CASSSFRGRNEQYF.

The V gene is TRBV5-6, the J gene TRBJ2-5; 12 bases line up with TRBD2. The CDR3 has 15 residues. Germline lookup yields CDR1 SGHDT and CDR2 YYEEEE. Trimming removed 4 bases from V and 3 bases from J; junction bases left unmatched: 4. The CDR3: CASSAASGGEETQYF. DNA of the CDR3: TGTGCCAGCAGCGCCGCTAGCGGGGGGGAAGAGACCCAGTACTTC.

The genes are TRBV19 and TRBJ2-1; D may correspond to TRBD1 or TRBD2 (5 bases each). This CDR3 spans 14 amino acids. The germline V gene has CDR1 LNHDA and CDR2 SQIVND (reference sequence). The V and J ends lost 5 bases and 3 bases respectively, with 11 bases between them. The CDR3 DNA follows: TGTGCCAGTAGTGTCGGGGCAAACTACAATGAGCAGTTCTTC. Translation: CASSVGANYNEQFF.

This chain links TRBV27 with TRBJ1-1; possibly TRBD1 for D (5 bases). V shed 4 bases and J shed 1 base, with 10 bases lying between them. Germline V gives CDR1 MNHEY, CDR2 SMNVEV (reference sequence). The CDR3 extends over 14 amino acids. The CDR3 spells CASSYRRGNTEAFF. For the CDR3, the DNA is TGTGCCAGCAGTTATCGAAGGGGGAACACTGAAGCTTTCTTT.

V usage is TRBV2 and J usage is TRBJ2-1; either TRBD1 or TRBD2 may supply D (6 bases each). CDR1 is SNHLY, CDR2 FYNNEI, per germline. The CDR3 has 13 residues. The V gene lost 4 bases and the J gene lost 15 bases, with 19 bases spanning the gap. The CDR3 DNA reads as TGTGCCAGCAGTGGGGGGCTAGCGCCCTCAAGGTTCTTC. Its protein is CASSGGLAPSRFF.

The chain uses TRBV19 and TRBJ2-1; 7 bases match TRBD2. Germline CDR1 is LNHDA and CDR2 is SQIVND (reference sequence). The CDR3 is 13 amino acids. The J segment lost 10 bases and the V segment lost 3 bases, leaving 6 bases of the junction unmatched. The CDR3 spells CASSIGERGEQFF. The CDR3 coding sequence is TGTGCCAGTAGTATCGGGGAGCGGGGCGAGCAGTTCTTC.

This rearrangement joins TRBV29-1 to TRBJ1-1; 8 bases match TRBD1. V dropped 3 bases and J dropped 1; count of bases not matched to a gene: 1. In germline, CDR1 is SQVTM, CDR2 ANQGSEA. The CDR3 is 13 residues long. Here the CDR3 reads CSVEGTGNTEAFF. As DNA, the CDR3 is TGCAGCGTTGAGGGGACAGGGAACACTGAAGCTTTCTTT.

The V gene is TRBV7-9, the J gene TRBJ2-7, with D hard to call. This CDR3 is 13 amino acids long. The germline V and J ends were trimmed by 7 bases and 3 bases, with 13 bases remaining between them. CDR1 is SEHNR, CDR2 FQNEAQ, per germline (reference sequence). CDR3 in amino acids: CASTTSSDYEQYF. The CDR3 DNA sequence: TGTGCCAGCACCACGAGCTCAGACTACGAGCAGTACTTC.

The chain couples TRBV5-1 to TRBJ1-1, with a possible D match to TRBD1 (5 bases). V lost 6 bases, J lost 0 bases, and 9 bases lay in between. Per the germline V gene, CDR1 is SGHRS and CDR2 is YFSETQ. This CDR3 spans 13 amino acids. In DNA form, the CDR3 reads TGCGCCAGCATGGGACGGATGAACACTGAAGCTTTCTTT. It translates to CASMGRMNTEAFF.

The chain combines TRBV4-1 with TRBJ2-3; D is possibly TRBD2 (6 bases). The V gene's germline CDR1 is MGHRA and CDR2 YSYEKL. Trimming removed 0 bases at V and 4 bases at J, with 11 bases between. The CDR3 extends over 15 amino acids. In nucleotides, the CDR3 is TGCGCCAGCAGCCAAGATCCGCGGGGTCCAGATACGCAGTATTTT. It codes for CASSQDPRGPDTQYF.

This chain uses TRBV2 with TRBJ1-5, with 11 bases lining up with TRBD1. Trimming took 8 bases from V and 2 from J; bases not matched to a gene: 2. The CDR3 runs to 14 residues. Germline CDR1 SNHLY, CDR2 FYNNEI. CDR3 region: CASRGQGGNQPQHF. Here the CDR3 DNA reads TGTGCCAGCCGGGGACAGGGGGGCAATCAGCCCCAGCATTTT.

This clone was seen only a few times. The chain uses TRBV2 and TRBJ1-1, with D maybe TRBD1 (5 bases). Trimming removed 10 bases at V and 8 bases at J, with 11 bases between. Germline V gives CDR1 SNHLY, CDR2 FYNNEI. The CDR3 sequence is 10 residues long. The CDR3 region has the DNA TGTGCCACGGGGGGACTAGAAGCTTTCTTT. It specifies CATGGLEAFF. Variable domain in full (rest from reference TRBV2 and TRBJ1-1): EPEVTQTPSHQVTQMGQEVILRCVPISNHLYFYWYRQILGQKVEFLVSFYNNEISEKSEIFDDQFSVERPDGSNFTLKIRSTKLEDSAMYFCATGGLEAFFGQGTRLTVV.

The J gene is TRBJ2-3, the V gene TRBV10-3, with D unresolved. CDR1 is ENHRY and CDR2 is SYGVKD in the germline V gene. The CDR3 runs 10 residues. V lost 10 bases to trimming and J lost 5 bases, with 7 bases between them. CDR3 sequence reads: CATLKDTQYF. The CDR3 nucleotides read TGTGCCACCCTGAAAGATACGCAGTATTTT.

This chain uses TRBV29-1 with TRBJ1-2; D ambiguous. With 6 bases removed from V and 2 bases from J, the gap between germline ends came to 16 bases. The CDR3 has 14 amino acids. Germline CDR1 is SQVTM and CDR2 is ANQGSEA. The CDR3 loop is CSVVTGHSNYGYTF. The CDR3 nucleotides read TGCAGCGTCGTGACCGGCCATTCCAACTATGGCTACACCTTC.

V is TRBV30 and J is TRBJ2-7, with TRBD2 as a possible D gene (5 bases). Trimming cost V 3 bases and J 3 bases, with 9 bases left between them. The CDR3 totals 12 residues. The germline CDR1 and CDR2 sequences are GTSNPN and SVGIG (reference sequence). CDR3 DNA sequence: TGTGCCTGGAGCCGAGGGAACTACGAGCAGTACTTC. This gives the protein CAWSRGNYEQYF.

The chain uses TRBV7-7 and TRBJ2-1; 9 nucleotides agree with TRBD2. Germline CDR1 SSHAT, CDR2 FNYEAQ (reference sequence). V lost 6 bases and J lost 7; bases outside the gene matches: 10. The CDR3 is made up of 15 amino acids. The CDR3: CASSLSGGSGNEQFF. Written as DNA, the CDR3 is TGTGCCAGCAGTCTTAGCGGGGGATCAGGGAATGAGCAGTTCTTC.

This chain joins TRBV27 and TRBJ1-2; D unresolved. Germline CDR1 reads MNHEY; CDR2 reads SMNVEV (reference sequence). This CDR3 is built from 14 residues. Trimming took 1 base from V and 6 from J, leaving 12 bases between them. CDR3 protein: CASSLLGGQDGYTF. CDR3 DNA sequence: TGTGCCAGCAGTTTATTGGGCGGGCAGGATGGCTACACCTTC.

This clone was found a few times. This chain joins TRBV6-5 and TRBJ1-6; 8 bases are shared with TRBD1. The CDR3 contains 15 residues. Per the germline V gene, CDR1 is MNHEY and CDR2 is SVGAGI. Losses at the gene ends were 2 bases for V and 9 bases for J; bases not matched to a gene: 6. DNA of the CDR3: TGTGCCAGCAGTTACGGACAGGGTTTGAGTTCACCCCTCCACTTT. Translating it yields CASSYGQGLSSPLHF.

This chain links TRBV27 with TRBJ1-1; D remains ambiguous. V gave up 3 bases and J gave up 1 base, with 12 bases separating them. Germline CDR1 MNHEY, CDR2 SMNVEV (reference sequence). This CDR3 has 15 residues. CDR3 loop: CASSFKFPPNTEAFF. DNA of the CDR3: TGTGCCAGCAGTTTTAAATTTCCGCCGAACACTGAAGCTTTCTTT.

This clone was found a few times. This chain uses TRBV7-9 with TRBJ1-5; no firm D call. V lost 4 bases, J lost 0 bases, and 7 bases lay in between. The CDR3 covers 14 residues. The germline V gene encodes CDR1 SEHNR and CDR2 FQNEAQ (reference sequence). The CDR3 bases are TGTGCCAGCAGCTCAGACAATAGCAATCAGCCCCAGCATTTT. Its translation: CASSSDNSNQPQHF.

The chain joins TRBV2 to TRBJ2-1; no clear D gene. The V and J ends lost 1 base and 5 bases respectively, with 0 bases between them. Germline CDR1 and CDR2: SNHLY and FYNNEI. The CDR3 is 11 residues long. The CDR3 spells CASSEDNEQFF. The DNA of the CDR3 is TGTGCCAGCAGTGAAGACAATGAGCAGTTCTTC.

The chain links TRBV29-1 to TRBJ2-1, with 8 bases fitting TRBD1. V lost 6 bases to trimming and J lost 9 bases; unmatched junction nucleotides: 7. CDR3 length equals 12 residues. Germline-derived CDR1 and CDR2 are SQVTM and ANQGSEA. The CDR3 nucleotides read TGCAGCGTCCAGACAGGGGAAGTTGAGCAGTTCTTC. Protein: CSVQTGEVEQFF.

This chain uses TRBV27 with TRBJ1-6; tentatively, D is TRBD1 (5 bases). Trimming took off 5 bases at V and 7 bases at J, with 18 bases between the two ends. This CDR3 has 16 amino acids. Germline V gives CDR1 MNHEY, CDR2 SMNVEV (reference sequence). The CDR3 sequence is CASSPWTLPGNSPLHF. The CDR3, as DNA: TGTGCCAGCAGTCCATGGACACTCCCGGGGAATTCACCCCTCCACTTT.